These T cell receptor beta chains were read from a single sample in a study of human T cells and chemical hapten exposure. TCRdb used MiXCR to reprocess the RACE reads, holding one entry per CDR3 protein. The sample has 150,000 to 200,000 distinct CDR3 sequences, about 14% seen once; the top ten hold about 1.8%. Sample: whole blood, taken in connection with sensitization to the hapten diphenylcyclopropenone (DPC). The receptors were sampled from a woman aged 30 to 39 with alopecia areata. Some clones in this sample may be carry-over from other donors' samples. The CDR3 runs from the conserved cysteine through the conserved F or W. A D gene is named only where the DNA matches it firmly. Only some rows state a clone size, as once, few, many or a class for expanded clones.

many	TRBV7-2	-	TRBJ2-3	CASSPGHHGGDTQYF	TGTGCCAGCAGCCCTGGACACCACGGAGGAGATACGCAGTATTTT
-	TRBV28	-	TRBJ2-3	CASLLSWADGTDTQYF	TGTGCCAGCCTTTTGAGCTGGGCCGACGGCACAGATACGCAGTATTTT
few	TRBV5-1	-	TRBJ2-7	CASAKSEYEQYF	TGCGCCAGTGCGAAATCAGAGTACGAGCAGTACTTC
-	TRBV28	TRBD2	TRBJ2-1	CASRLAGWDEQFF	TGTGCCAGCAGGCTAGCGGGATGGGATGAGCAGTTCTTC
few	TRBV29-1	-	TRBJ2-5	CSVEVGAGVETQYF	TGCAGCGTTGAAGTCGGGGCAGGGGTAGAGACCCAGTACTTC
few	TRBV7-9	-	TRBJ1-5	CASSTGSDRNQPQHF	TGTGCCAGCAGCACCGGGTCGGACAGAAATCAGCCCCAGCATTTT
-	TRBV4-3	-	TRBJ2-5	CASSQQHSQETQYF	TGCGCCAGCAGCCAACAGCACAGCCAAGAGACCCAGTACTTC
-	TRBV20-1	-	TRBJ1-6	CSAIYGNSPLHF	TGCAGTGCTATTTACGGTAATTCACCCCTCCACTTT
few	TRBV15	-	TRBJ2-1	CATSRMMGSHNEQFF	TGTGCCACCAGCCGGATGATGGGTAGTCACAATGAGCAGTTCTTC
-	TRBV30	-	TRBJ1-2	CAWSPLSYTF	TGTGCCTGGAGTCCCCTGAGCTACACCTTC
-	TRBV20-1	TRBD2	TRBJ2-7	CSADPGTSGEQYF	TGCAGTGCAGACCCCGGGACTAGCGGCGAGCAGTACTTC
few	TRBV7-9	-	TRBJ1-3	CASTGGDGPSGNTIYF	TGTGCCAGCACGGGCGGGGATGGACCCTCTGGAAACACCATATATTTT
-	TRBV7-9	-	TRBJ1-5	CASSLAVNQPQHF	TGTGCCAGCAGCTTAGCGGTCAATCAGCCCCAGCATTTT
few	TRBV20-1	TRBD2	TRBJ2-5	CSAEAGGIQETQYF	TGCAGTGCCGAAGCGGGGGGGATCCAAGAGACCCAGTACTTC
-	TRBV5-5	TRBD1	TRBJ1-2	CASSFRGESGYTF	TGTGCCAGCAGCTTCAGGGGGGAATCTGGCTACACCTTC
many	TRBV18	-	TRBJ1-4	CASSPPKGRATNEKLFF	TGTGCCAGCTCACCACCGAAGGGTCGGGCAACTAATGAAAAACTGTTTTTT
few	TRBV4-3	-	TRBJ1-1	CASSQGRGAGWFAEAFF	TGCGCCAGCAGCCAAGGACGGGGGGCAGGGTGGTTCGCTGAAGCTTTCTTT
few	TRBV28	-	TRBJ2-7	CASSSPGTPVSYEQYF	TGTGCCAGCAGTTCACCCGGGACTCCCGTCTCCTACGAGCAGTACTTC
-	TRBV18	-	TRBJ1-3	CASSPLDFDTIYF	TGTGCCAGCTCACCCTTGGACTTTGACACCATATATTTT
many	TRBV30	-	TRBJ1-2	CAWSVRQGGYTF	TGTGCCTGGAGTGTACGTCAAGGGGGCTACACCTTC
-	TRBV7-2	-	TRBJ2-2	CASTSGLPNTGELFF	TGTGCCAGCACCAGCGGACTACCGAACACCGGGGAGCTGTTTTTT
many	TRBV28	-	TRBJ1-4	CASQDDSATNEKLFF	TGTGCCAGCCAGGACGACTCCGCAACTAATGAAAAACTGTTTTTT
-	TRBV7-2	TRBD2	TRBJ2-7	CASSKAGLYSYEQYF	TGTGCCAGCAGCAAAGCGGGACTCTACTCCTACGAGCAGTACTTC
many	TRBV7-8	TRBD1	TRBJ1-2	CASSSTPRITGGQGYTF	TGTGCCAGCAGCTCCACCCCAAGGATTACAGGGGGCCAGGGCTACACCTTC
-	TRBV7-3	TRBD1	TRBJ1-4	CASSLTGSEKLFF	TGTGCCAGCAGCTTGACAGGGAGTGAAAAACTGTTTTTT